This T cell receptor beta chain comes out of a study of type 1 and type 2 diabetes patients. The wider study: The cohort mixed type 1 diabetes, type 2 diabetes and nondiabetic donors. A total of 18,976,912 paired-end reads came from the whole study. The study's findings and limits: Between type 2 diabetes and control samples, V and J usage averaged about 0.97 correlation.

The PCR template was genomic DNA. Multiplex PCR with 30 forward and 13 reverse primers amplified the TCR beta CDR3. TCRdb analysed the multiplex PCR reads with MiXCR anew, one entry per CDR3 protein. This sample has 270,000 or so distinct CDR3 sequences; 40% to 50% occur once, and the top ten carry 12% to 15%. This clonotype was picked up a small number of times. What it binds is not known. Each diabetic donor fulfilled classification criteria for either type 1 or type 2. The V and J ends lost 4 bases and 10 bases respectively, with 9 bases between them. The germline gives CDR1 MNHNS, CDR2 SASEGT. This CDR3 region has 11 residues.

This chain links TRBV6-1 with TRBJ2-3, with D tentatively TRBD1 or TRBD2 (5 bases each). The TCR comes from a young man with type 2 diabetes. The sample consisted of peripheral blood mononuclear cells (PBMCs). The CDR3 DNA reads TGTGCCAGCAGTGTGGGGGATTCGCAGTATTTT. Protein: CASSVGDSQYF.